This TCR beta chain was obtained from a study of blood T cell repertoires in COVID-19. Profiled with immunoSEQ multiplex PCR; TCRdb holds only in-frame clones, not every one. This table holds 310,000 or so clones, roughly nine tenths found once. Germline lookup yields CDR1 LNHDA and CDR2 SQIVND (reference sequence). CDR3 size: 12 residues. V lost 4 bases and J 3 bases, leaving 7 bases between the germline ends. The rearrangement joins TRBV19 to TRBJ2-7; possible D gene TRBD1, 6 bases. This TCR derives from a woman aged 30 to 39 with COVID-19, enrolled during active disease. The sequenced sample was peripheral blood. CDR3: CASSRDNYEQYF. DNA of the CDR3: TGTGCCAGTAGTAGGGACAACTACGAGCAGTACTTC.